Presented here are 25 T cell receptor beta chains from one specimen sequenced in a study of blood T cells in healthy people across ages. A second PCR of about 7 to 12 cycles used a sample-barcoded 5' primer and a J-beta primer mix. Using its own MiXCR run on the 5' RACE reads, TCRdb lists one record per CDR3 protein. The sample shows about a million distinct CDR3 sequences, roughly 47% of them seen only once. The material sequenced was blood. Receptors were obtained from a woman aged 60-75 years in good health.

This rearrangement joins TRBV29-1 to TRBJ1-2; 8 nucleotides match TRBD1. The germline V gene has CDR1 SQVTM and CDR2 ANQGSEA. The CDR3 covers 13 residues. V shed 7 bases and J 8 bases; nucleotides not matched to a gene: 12. CDR3 sequence (DNA): TGCAGCGCTACAGGACAGGGAGAGTCCGGCTACACCTTC. Amino acid sequence: CSATGQGESGYTF.

This clonotype occurred a few times. The gene calls are TRBV7-2 and TRBJ2-7, with D hard to call. Germline CDR1 reads SGHTA; CDR2 reads FQGNSA. This CDR3 has 14 amino acids. V lost 5 bases and J 0 bases, leaving 11 bases between the germline ends. In nucleotides, the CDR3 is TGTGCCAGCAGCGAAGACTGGGGCTCCTACGAGCAGTACTTC. Protein product: CASSEDWGSYEQYF.

The chain couples TRBV5-1 to TRBJ2-6; D may be TRBD1 or TRBD2 (5 bases each). The CDR3 covers 16 residues. The V and J ends lost 6 bases and 4 bases respectively, with 17 bases between them. Germline V gene lookup returns CDR1 SGHRS and CDR2 YFSETQ. The CDR3 region has the DNA TGCGCCAGCAACCCAAAGCCAGGGACGGGGGCCAACGTCCTGACTTTC. Residues: CASNPKPGTGANVLTF.

This clonotype has more than one count but fewer than ten. The V gene is TRBV20-1, the J gene TRBJ2-1; possible D gene TRBD1, 6 bases. The V gene's germline CDR1 is DFQATT and CDR2 SNEGSKA (reference sequence). V gave up 8 bases and J gave up 9 bases, with 8 bases separating them. This CDR3 has 9 residues. CDR3 region: CSWGREQFF. The CDR3 nucleotides read TGCAGTTGGGGGCGTGAGCAGTTCTTC.

The chain has TRBV12-3 or TRBV12-4 and TRBJ2-7, with TRBD2 matching over 10 bases. CDR3 size: 15 residues. Trimming took 3 bases from V and 4 from J; bases not matched to a gene: 6. CDR3 region: CASSFSLAGLYEQYF. CDR3 in DNA: TGTGCCAGCAGTTTTTCACTAGCGGGACTGTACGAGCAGTACTTC.

The chain carries TRBV7-2 and TRBJ2-7, with D hard to call. The V end lost 2 bases, the J end lost 3 bases, and 8 bases lay between the germline ends. The germline V gene has CDR1 SGHTA and CDR2 FQGNSA. The CDR3 covers 13 residues. The chain's CDR3 is CASSLISDYEQYF. Written as DNA, the CDR3 is TGTGCCAGCAGCTTAATTTCAGACTACGAGCAGTACTTC.

The V and J genes are TRBV6-6 and TRBJ2-7, with TRBD1 matching 11 bases. CDR1 is MNHNY, CDR2 SVGAGI, per germline (reference sequence). J gave up 4 bases and V 7 bases, and 6 bases lay outside the gene matches. This CDR3 has 14 residues. CDR3 in amino acids: CASTKGTGGYEQYF. CDR3 DNA sequence: TGTGCCAGCACGAAAGGGACAGGGGGTTACGAGCAGTACTTC.

This clonotype has just one count. V and J are TRBV28 and TRBJ2-5, with TRBD2 matching 11 bases. Trimming removed 11 bases from V and 11 bases from J; junction bases left unmatched: 7. The germline V gene has CDR1 MDHEN and CDR2 SYDVKM. The length of the CDR3 is 11 residues. CDR3 bases: TGTGCCGAGACTAGCGGGAATGAGCAGTACTTC. Protein: CAETSGNEQYF.

This chain joins TRBV7-9 and TRBJ1-5; D gene ambiguous. Germline CDR1 SEHNR, CDR2 FQNEAQ (reference sequence). V was trimmed by 8 bases and J by 3 bases, leaving 8 bases between them. This CDR3 is built from 12 residues. The CDR3 loop reads CASGTDNQPQHF. The DNA of the CDR3 is TGTGCCAGCGGAACCGACAATCAGCCCCAGCATTTT. The full variable domain, its missing parts supplied by reference TRBV7-9 and TRBJ1-5, is DTGVSQNPRHKITKRGQNVTFRCDPISEHNRLYWYRQTLGQGPEFLTYFQNEAQLEKSRLLSDRFSAERPKGSFSTLEIQRTEQGDSAMYLCASGTDNQPQHFGDGTRLSIL.

A word on this clonotype: One end of the junction does not line up with germline, which may come from a read error. This chain links TRBV18 with TRBJ2-3, with TRBD2 matching over 11 bases. In germline, CDR1 is KGHSH, CDR2 LQKENI. The CDR3 consists of 15 residues. For the CDR3, the DNA is TGTACCAGCTCACCTACTAGCGGGAGTACAGATACGCAGTATTTT. The encoded protein is CTSSPTSGSTDTQYF.

CDR3 in DNA: TGCAGTGCTAGAGGTGAGACTAGCTTTTCCAAAAACATTCAGTACTTC. Translation gives CSARGETSFSKNIQYF. The rearrangement uses TRBV20-1 and TRBJ2-4, with 7 bases identical to TRBD2. The CDR3 has 16 residues. After removal of 1 base from V and 2 bases from J, the junction contained 8 bases not matched to a gene. Germline values: CDR1 DFQATT, CDR2 SNEGSKA (reference sequence).

This clonotype came up many times. The chain joins TRBV29-1 to TRBJ2-7; possibly TRBD2 for D (6 bases). Germline loops: CDR1 SQVTM, CDR2 ANQGSEA. V lost 2 bases, J lost 0 bases, and 8 bases lay in between. The length of the CDR3 is 13 residues. The CDR3 loop is CSVERDFSYEQYF. CDR3 DNA sequence: TGCAGCGTTGAAAGGGACTTCTCCTACGAGCAGTACTTC.

This clonotype has just one count. This chain uses TRBV28 with TRBJ1-2; possibly TRBD1 for D (5 bases). This CDR3 has 15 residues. Germline V gene sequence: CDR1 MDHEN, CDR2 SYDVKM. V was pared by 1 base and J by 1 base, with 10 bases between. The CDR3 loop is CASSLSWDFNYGYTF. DNA of the CDR3: TGTGCCAGCAGTTTATCTTGGGACTTTAACTATGGCTACACCTTC.

This clonotype was observed a few times. The V gene is TRBV29-1, the J gene TRBJ2-5; weak D call: TRBD1 (7 bases). CDR3 length: 14 residues. The germline CDR1 and CDR2 sequences are SQVTM and ANQGSEA. V lost 7 bases and J 11 bases, leaving 26 bases between the germline ends. CDR3 region: CSAGGGGPHNEQYF. CDR3 coding DNA: TGCAGCGCGGGCGGAGGGGGCCCCCACAATGAGCAGTACTTC. Using reference TRBV29-1 and TRBJ2-5 for the parts outside the CDR3, the full variable domain is SAVISQKPSRDICQRGTSLTIQCQVDSQVTMMFWYRQQPGQSLTLIATANQGSEATYESGFVIDKFPISRPNLTFSTLTVSNMSPEDSSIYLCSAGGGGPHNEQYFGPGTRLLVL.

The J gene is TRBJ2-1, the V gene TRBV5-1, with 10 bases lining up with TRBD2. Trimming took 0 bases from V and 2 from J; bases not matched to a gene: 2. Germline V CDR1 and CDR2: SGHRS, YFSETQ. The CDR3 loop spans 16 amino acids. CDR3 region: CASSLVGTSAYNEQFF. DNA for the CDR3: TGCGCCAGCAGCTTGGTAGGGACTAGCGCCTACAATGAGCAGTTCTTC.

The chain recombines TRBV30 with TRBJ2-4; no clear D gene. CDR1 and CDR2 from the germline V gene are GTSNPN and SVGIG (reference sequence). V lost 0 bases and J 0 bases, leaving 6 bases between the germline ends. The CDR3 contains 14 residues. CDR3 in amino acids: CAWSVGLAKNIQYF. The CDR3, as DNA: TGTGCCTGGAGTGTAGGCTTAGCCAAAAACATTCAGTACTTC.

The chain employs TRBV28 and TRBJ2-1; D is possibly TRBD1 or TRBD2 (5 bases each). Deletions cut 8 bases from V and 0 bases from J, with 17 bases between. This CDR3 spans 16 amino acids. CDR1 and CDR2 from the germline V gene are MDHEN and SYDVKM. This CDR3 reads CASGGTGTGSYNEQFF. CDR3 nucleotide sequence: TGTGCCAGCGGGGGTACCGGGACGGGCTCCTACAATGAGCAGTTCTTC. Variable domain in full (rest from reference TRBV28 and TRBJ2-1): DVKVTQSSRYLVKRTGEKVFLECVQDMDHENMFWYRQDPGLGLRLIYFSYDVKMKEKGDIPEGYSVSREKKERFSLILESASTNQTSMYLCASGGTGTGSYNEQFFGPGTRLTVL.

This chain connects TRBV24-1 to TRBJ2-5; tentative D call: TRBD1 (5 bases). V shed 2 bases and J shed 5 bases, with 11 bases lying between them. The CDR3 has 14 amino acids. Germline V gene lookup returns CDR1 KGHDR and CDR2 SFDVKD. CDR3 sequence (DNA): TGTGCCACCAGTGATTCTTGGAAGGGGGAGACCCAGTACTTC. Encoded protein: CATSDSWKGETQYF.

The chain combines TRBV29-1 with TRBJ2-1; D gene unclear. The germline CDR1 and CDR2 sequences are SQVTM and ANQGSEA. CDR3 size: 13 residues. Between the trimmed V and J ends, which lost 7 bases and 6 bases, there was a span of 16 bases. CDR3 protein: CSGTWAGRNEQFF. For the CDR3, the DNA is TGCAGCGGTACATGGGCCGGCCGCAATGAGCAGTTCTTC.

The rearrangement uses TRBV5-1 and TRBJ2-1; perhaps TRBD1 as D (6 bases). The CDR3 length is 15 residues. V was pared by 3 bases and J by 3 bases, with 13 bases between. Germline-derived CDR1 and CDR2 are SGHRS and YFSETQ. The DNA for the CDR3 is TGCGCCAGCAGCTCCGGGACAACGAACTACAATGAGCAGTTCTTC. Its translation is CASSSGTTNYNEQFF.

A single count supports this clonotype. A junction end diverges from the germline sequence, so it may reflect a read error. The rearrangement links TRBV12-3 or TRBV12-4 to TRBJ2-4; no reliable D call. The CDR3 runs to 14 residues. CDR3 bases: TGTGCCGGCAGTCCCGAGCGTGGCAAAAACATTCAGTACTTC. It encodes CAGSPERGKNIQYF.

This chain joins TRBV5-6 and TRBJ2-4; D ambiguous. Germline V gene data show CDR1 as SGHDT and CDR2 as YYEEEE. The CDR3 totals 15 residues. The V end lost 2 bases, the J end lost 1 base, and 10 bases lay between the germline ends. CDR3 sequence: CASSLHGTAKNIQYF. The DNA for the CDR3 is TGTGCCAGCAGCTTACACGGCACTGCCAAAAACATTCAGTACTTC.

The genes are TRBV12-3 or TRBV12-4 and TRBJ2-6; 8 bases match TRBD1. V was clipped by 6 bases and J by 4 bases; unmatched bases: 2. The CDR3 is made up of 14 amino acids. CDR3 bases: TGTGCCAGCAGACGGACAGGGGGGGCCAACGTCCTGACTTTC. Protein sequence: CASRRTGGANVLTF.

This clonotype showed up just a few times. The V call is TRBV3-1, the J call TRBJ2-7; no definite D call. CDR3 length: 14 amino acids. V lost 0 bases and J 0 bases, leaving 6 bases between the germline ends. Germline values: CDR1 LGHDT, CDR2 YNNKEL (reference sequence). The CDR3 coding sequence is TGTGCCAGCAGCCAAGACGGGCACTCCTACGAGCAGTACTTC. This translates into CASSQDGHSYEQYF.

This chain connects TRBV2 to TRBJ2-7; weak D call: TRBD1 (5 bases). V was trimmed by 1 base and J by 4 bases, leaving 14 bases between them. Germline-derived CDR1 and CDR2 are SNHLY and FYNNEI. The CDR3 consists of 15 residues. The CDR3 sequence is CASSEGQNGIYEQYF. The DNA for the CDR3 is TGTGCCAGCAGTGAAGGACAGAATGGGATTTACGAGCAGTACTTC. The full variable domain, its missing parts supplied by reference TRBV2 and TRBJ2-7, is EPEVTQTPSHQVTQMGQEVILRCVPISNHLYFYWYRQILGQKVEFLVSFYNNEISEKSEIFDDQFSVERPDGSNFTLKIRSTKLEDSAMYFCASSEGQNGIYEQYFGPGTRLTVT.